This T cell receptor (beta chain) was sequenced for a study of T cells after yellow fever vaccination. Germline CDR1 reads SGHVS; CDR2 reads FNYEAQ. With V trimmed by 6 bases and J by 7 bases, 5 bases remained unmatched. The CDR3 runs 13 residues. Regarding the study as a whole: The secondary response was weaker but peaked faster, day 5 versus 15. Across the CD4 and CD8 compartments, a small share of clonotypes was present in both.

This clonotype was counted many times. The antigen is unknown. One entry per CDR3 protein results from TCRdb running MiXCR on the 5' RACE reads. This sample has around 250,000 distinct CDR3 sequences; roughly 4.8% occur once, and the top ten carry approximately 3.5%. The sample here was CD4+ T cells sorted from PBMCs, taken on the day of the yellow fever booster vaccination. The chain recombines TRBV7-6 with TRBJ2-2; 7 bases match TRBD1. This TCR derives from a man between 18 and 35 years old who received the YFV17D yellow fever vaccine. The CDR3: CASRTGAVGELFF. In DNA form, the CDR3 reads TGTGCCAGCAGAACAGGGGCGGTCGGGGAGCTGTTTTTT.